A selection of T cell receptor beta chains follows, all from one sample in a study of glioma-infiltrating T cells after dendritic cell vaccination. The protocol was immunoSEQ multiplex PCR, while the TCRdb copy is restricted to in-frame clones and leaves out a portion. The table shows tens of thousands of clones, with under 90% occurring only once. The specimen was blood, collected before dendritic cell vaccination. The receptor set was obtained from a human donor with glioblastoma. Each CDR3 is given with its conserved first and last residue. The D gene is left open where the match is weak. Size is stated for part of the rows, as once, few or many counts, or as a class when the clone is expanded.

V	J	size	D	CDR3	DNA
TRBV5-1	TRBJ2-4	NA	TRBD1	CASSEQGTGIQYF	TGCGCCAGCAGTGAACAGGGGACCGGCATTCAGTACTTC
TRBV6-6	TRBJ1-2	NA	NA	CASTPTGGSNYGYTF	TGTGCCAGCACTCCCACCGGGGGGAGTAACTATGGCTACACCTTC
TRBV5-4	TRBJ2-7	NA	TRBD1	CASSPGQRSSYEQYF	TGTGCCAGCAGCCCGGGACAGAGGAGCTCCTACGAGCAGTACTTC
TRBV6-5	TRBJ2-3	NA	TRBD2	CAIRTSGTDTQYF	TGTGCCATCCGGACTAGCGGCACAGATACGCAGTATTTT
TRBV6-6	TRBJ2-2	NA	TRBD1	CASSKGQGNTGELFF	TGTGCCAGCAGTAAGGGACAGGGTAACACCGGGGAGCTGTTTTTT
TRBV29-1	TRBJ2-3	NA	TRBD1	CSVDRGWGGTDTQYF	TGCAGCGTAGACAGGGGTTGGGGGGGCACAGATACGCAGTATTTT
TRBV6-1	TRBJ2-7	once	NA	CASSDLLEQYF	TGTGCCAGCAGTGACTTACTCGAGCAGTACTTC
TRBV14	TRBJ2-3	NA	TRBD1	CASSQTGGLSTDTQYF	TGTGCCAGCAGCCAGACAGGGGGCCTAAGCACAGATACGCAGTATTTT
TRBV6-4	TRBJ1-3	NA	TRBD1	CARPPPPGTGELSGNTIYF	TGTGCCAGACCCCCCCCACCCGGGACAGGGGAGCTCTCTGGAAACACCATATATTTT
TRBV11-3	TRBJ2-7	NA	TRBD2	CASSNSGGADEQYF	TGTGCCAGCTCAAACAGCGGGGGGGCAGACGAGCAGTACTTC